These T cell receptor beta chains were read from a single sample in a study of graft-versus-host responses after intestinal transplantation. The method was immunoSEQ multiplex PCR; TCRdb's version includes in-frame clones alone and lacks a portion of them. This table holds about 7,000 clones, approximately 71% found once. The sample in question was ileum tissue, obtained around 240 days after intestinal transplantation. The receptors were gathered from a human patient who received an intestinal transplant, so some T cells may come from the graft donor. Both conserved end residues are part of each CDR3. Each record gives: clone size, V gene, J gene, D gene, CDR3 protein, CDR3 DNA. A D gene is named only where the DNA matches it firmly. Clone size, where shown, is once, few, many, or a class for clones that have expanded.

abundance: few
v_gene: TRBV15
j_gene: TRBJ2-2
d_gene: -
CDR3aa: CATSRVPQGTGELFF
CDR3nt: TGTGCCACCAGCAGGGTCCCACAGGGTACCGGGGAGCTGTTTTTT

abundance: large
v_gene: TRBV7-6
j_gene: TRBJ2-3
d_gene: -
CDR3aa: CASSAGHHQGTDTQYF
CDR3nt: TGTGCCAGCAGCGCGGGACACCACCAGGGCACAGATACGCAGTATTTT

abundance: -
v_gene: TRBV11-3
j_gene: TRBJ2-7
d_gene: -
CDR3aa: CASSLGQVSSYEQYF
CDR3nt: TGTGCCAGCAGCTTAGGACAGGTTAGCTCCTACGAGCAGTACTTC

abundance: once
v_gene: TRBV11-2
j_gene: TRBJ2-4
d_gene: TRBD1
CDR3aa: CASSLEATGVGIQYF
CDR3nt: TGTGCCAGCAGCTTAGAGGCGACAGGGGTTGGCATTCAGTACTTC

abundance: -
v_gene: TRBV30
j_gene: TRBJ1-1
d_gene: -
CDR3aa: CAWIAMNTEAFF
CDR3nt: TGTGCCTGGATAGCCATGAACACTGAAGCTTTCTTT

abundance: -
v_gene: TRBV5-6
j_gene: TRBJ2-2
d_gene: TRBD1
CDR3aa: CASSSAGTGVAGELFF
CDR3nt: TGTGCCAGCAGCTCCGCCGGGACAGGGGTAGCCGGGGAGCTGTTTTTT

abundance: -
v_gene: TRBV5-6
j_gene: TRBJ1-3
d_gene: -
CDR3aa: CASSLRGYSGNTIYF
CDR3nt: TGTGCCAGCAGCTTGAGGGGGTATTCTGGAAACACCATATATTTT

abundance: -
v_gene: TRBV6-6
j_gene: TRBJ1-1
d_gene: -
CDR3aa: CASRPLRENTEAFF
CDR3nt: TGTGCCAGCAGACCACTACGGGAAAACACTGAAGCTTTCTTT

abundance: -
v_gene: TRBV30
j_gene: TRBJ1-4
d_gene: TRBD1
CDR3aa: CAWSGGRTGDEKLFF
CDR3nt: TGTGCCTGGAGTGGGGGGAGGACAGGGGATGAAAAACTGTTTTTT

abundance: -
v_gene: TRBV14
j_gene: TRBJ2-3
d_gene: -
CDR3aa: CASSQDFRGRDTQYF
CDR3nt: TGTGCCAGCAGCCAAGATTTCAGGGGTAGAGATACGCAGTATTTT

abundance: few
v_gene: TRBV10-3
j_gene: TRBJ1-5
d_gene: -
CDR3aa: CAISESLGVSSNQPQHF
CDR3nt: TGTGCCATCAGTGAAAGTTTGGGGGTCAGCAGCAATCAGCCCCAGCATTTT

abundance: -
v_gene: TRBV28
j_gene: TRBJ2-5
d_gene: -
CDR3aa: CASSLPRRDLIQETQYF
CDR3nt: TGTGCCAGCAGTTTGCCGCGCCGGGACTTGATCCAAGAGACCCAGTACTTC

abundance: -
v_gene: TRBV28
j_gene: TRBJ1-6
d_gene: -
CDR3aa: CASSLPLTGTGDSPLHF
CDR3nt: TGTGCCAGCAGTTTGCCCCTGACAGGTACCGGGGATTCACCCCTCCACTTT

abundance: -
v_gene: TRBV19
j_gene: TRBJ1-3
d_gene: -
CDR3aa: CASSSGGTPGNTIYF
CDR3nt: TGTGCCAGTAGTTCAGGAGGGACGCCTGGAAACACCATATATTTT

abundance: -
v_gene: TRBV6-1
j_gene: TRBJ1-5
d_gene: -
CDR3aa: CASCGGGYSNQPQHF
CDR3nt: TGTGCCAGCTGTGGGGGAGGGTATAGCAATCAGCCCCAGCATTTT

abundance: -
v_gene: TRBV14
j_gene: TRBJ1-2
d_gene: -
CDR3aa: CASSLGKSPYVGYTF
CDR3nt: TGTGCCAGCAGCCTGGGGAAGAGCCCCTATGTAGGCTACACCTTC

abundance: few
v_gene: TRBV19
j_gene: TRBJ1-2
d_gene: TRBD1
CDR3aa: CASSLRDREHGYTF
CDR3nt: TGTGCCAGTAGTCTCCGGGACAGGGAGCATGGCTACACCTTC

abundance: -
v_gene: TRBV27
j_gene: TRBJ2-1
d_gene: -
CDR3aa: CASSPRAPTPYNEQFF
CDR3nt: TGTGCCAGCAGTCCCCGGGCGCCTACCCCATACAATGAGCAGTTCTTC

abundance: -
v_gene: TRBV27
j_gene: TRBJ2-5
d_gene: -
CDR3aa: CASSLIREETQYF
CDR3nt: TGTGCCAGCAGTTTAATCCGAGAAGAGACCCAGTACTTC

abundance: -
v_gene: TRBV7-8
j_gene: TRBJ2-2
d_gene: -
CDR3aa: CASTPRPEGIGYTGELFF
CDR3nt: TGTGCCAGCACCCCCCGTCCGGAAGGGATTGGTTACACCGGGGAGCTGTTTTTT

abundance: -
v_gene: TRBV5-1
j_gene: TRBJ2-1
d_gene: TRBD1
CDR3aa: CASSPNPGQGAFEQFF
CDR3nt: TGCGCCAGCAGCCCAAACCCGGGACAGGGGGCTTTTGAGCAGTTCTTC

abundance: few
v_gene: TRBV4-1
j_gene: TRBJ1-2
d_gene: TRBD1
CDR3aa: CASSSLTGFGYTF
CDR3nt: TGCGCCAGCAGCTCTTTGACAGGGTTTGGCTACACCTTC

abundance: once
v_gene: TRBV4-1
j_gene: TRBJ1-5
d_gene: -
CDR3aa: CASSQESGGYQPQHF
CDR3nt: TGCGCCAGCAGCCAAGAGTCGGGAGGTTATCAGCCCCAGCATTTT

abundance: -
v_gene: TRBV10-2
j_gene: TRBJ2-5
d_gene: -
CDR3aa: CASSESSLAEQETQYF
CDR3nt: TGCGCCAGCAGTGAGTCGAGTCTAGCAGAGCAAGAGACCCAGTACTTC

abundance: -
v_gene: TRBV7-7
j_gene: TRBJ2-6
d_gene: -
CDR3aa: CASSPTPGANVLTF
CDR3nt: TGTGCTAGCAGCCCCACCCCTGGGGCCAACGTCCTGACTTTC

abundance: -
v_gene: TRBV15
j_gene: TRBJ1-2
d_gene: -
CDR3aa: CATSGSAGCGKTYGYTF
CDR3nt: TGTGCCACCAGCGGCAGTGCAGGGTGTGGAAAGACCTATGGCTACACCTTC